The 20 T cell receptor beta chains in this list originate from one sample, sequenced in a study of blood T cell repertoires in COVID-19. This table comes from immunoSEQ multiplex PCR, and its TCRdb copy is limited to in-frame clones, with some not included. The sample consists of 80,000 to 100,000 clones, about 85% of them appearing once. The specimen was peripheral blood. All receptors derive from a man in his fifties or sixties with acute or convalescent COVID-19.

This chain links TRBV7-9 with TRBJ2-1, with TRBD2 matching over 11 bases. CDR3 length: 17 residues. V lost 4 bases and J lost 3; bases outside the gene matches: 8. Germline-derived CDR1 and CDR2 are SEHNR and FQNEAQ (reference sequence). The CDR3 bases are TGTGCCAGCAGCTCCCTCCTAGCGGGGGGACTCTACAATGAGCAGTTCTTC. This gives the protein CASSSLLAGGLYNEQFF.

J is TRBJ1-6 and V is TRBV5-1, with 9 bases that match TRBD1. The CDR3 runs to 18 residues. Trimming removed 0 bases from V and 7 bases from J; junction bases left unmatched: 11. Germline V gives CDR1 SGHRS, CDR2 YFSETQ. The CDR3 DNA reads as TGCGCCAGCAGCTTGGAATTCACCGGGACAGGGTACAATTCACCCCTCCACTTT. Translating gives CASSLEFTGTGYNSPLHF.

The chain carries TRBV5-4 and TRBJ2-3; 9 bases agree with TRBD2. The germline V gene has CDR1 SGHNT and CDR2 YYREEE (reference sequence). The J segment lost 11 bases and the V segment lost 4 bases, leaving 8 bases of the junction unmatched. The CDR3 has 13 amino acids. The CDR3 protein is CASSLGREGEQYF. CDR3 DNA sequence: TGTGCCAGCAGCCTTGGGCGGGAGGGCGAGCAGTATTTT. The variable domain in full, with the rest retrieved from reference TRBV5-4 and TRBJ2-3, is ETGVTQSPTHLIKTRGQQVTLRCSSQSGHNTVSWYQQALGQGPQFIFQYYREEENGRGNFPPRFSGLQFPNYSSELNVNALELDDSALYLCASSLGREGEQYFGPGTRLTVL.

CDR3: CASSSEVAGVSYNEQFF. CDR3 in DNA: TGTGCCAGCAGTTCGGAGGTAGCGGGAGTATCCTACAATGAGCAGTTCTTC. This chain joins TRBV28 and TRBJ2-1; 9 bases line up with TRBD2. CDR3 size: 17 residues. Germline loops: CDR1 MDHEN, CDR2 SYDVKM. V shed 4 bases and J 1 base; nucleotides not matched to a gene: 8.

The V and J genes are TRBV19 and TRBJ2-7; possible D gene TRBD2, 5 bases. Trimming pared 10 bases from V and 6 bases from J, leaving 19 bases between. CDR1 LNHDA and CDR2 SQIVND come from the germline V gene (reference sequence). This CDR3 contains 13 residues. CDR3: CATGWGQDSEQYF. DNA of the CDR3: TGTGCCACCGGGTGGGGTCAGGACTCCGAGCAGTACTTC. Combining the CDR3 with reference TRBV19 and TRBJ2-7 gives the whole variable domain DGGITQSPKYLFRKEGQNVTLSCEQNLNHDAMYWYRQDPGQGLRLIYYSQIVNDFQKGDIAEGYSVSREKKESFPLTVTSAQKNPTAFYLCATGWGQDSEQYFGPGTRLTVT.

The chain recombines TRBV6-2 or TRBV6-3 with TRBJ2-4, with D possibly TRBD2 on 5 matching bases. With 5 bases removed from V and 0 bases from J, the gap between germline ends came to 14 bases. The CDR3 runs 16 residues. Germline values: CDR1 MNHEY, CDR2 SVGEGT. Here the CDR3 DNA reads TGTGCCAGCAGTCCCAGGAGAGCGGTAGCCAAAAACATTCAGTACTTC. This encodes CASSPRRAVAKNIQYF.

This clone occurred once. The chain is built from TRBV7-2 and TRBJ2-4; 8 bases are shared with TRBD1. V was clipped by 3 bases and J by 4 bases; unmatched bases: 5. Germline assignment: CDR1 SGHTA and CDR2 FQGNSA. The CDR3 covers 15 residues. The CDR3 coding sequence is TGTGCCAGCAGCTTGCTAGGGACAGGAAAAAACATTCAGTACTTC. Translating gives CASSLLGTGKNIQYF.

The rearrangement uses TRBV20-1 and TRBJ2-1, with no clear D. Per the germline V gene, CDR1 is DFQATT and CDR2 is SNEGSKA (reference sequence). V gave up 3 bases and J gave up 9 bases, with 9 bases separating them. The length of the CDR3 is 11 residues. The chain's CDR3 is CSASLDVEQFF. The CDR3 region has the DNA TGCAGTGCTAGCCTAGATGTTGAGCAGTTCTTC.

The chain is built from TRBV6-5 and TRBJ2-7; D remains unclear. The CDR3 covers 14 residues. Deletions cut 6 bases from V and 2 bases from J, with 14 bases between. Germline V gives CDR1 MNHEY, CDR2 SVGAGI. CDR3 DNA sequence: TGTGCCAGCAGGCGACCCGGCGGAACCTACGAGCAGTACTTC. It translates to CASRRPGGTYEQYF.

The V and J genes are TRBV6-2 or TRBV6-3 and TRBJ1-1; a weak D match, TRBD1 (6 bases). Germline V lookup: CDR1 MNHEY, CDR2 SVGEGT. The ends were cut back, 5 bases at V and 0 bases at J, with 13 bases in the middle. There are 15 residues in the CDR3. CDR3 bases: TGTGCCAGCAGTCCAGGACAGATTATGAACACTGAAGCTTTCTTT. It is translated as CASSPGQIMNTEAFF.

This chain links TRBV5-1 with TRBJ2-1; weak D call: TRBD1 (6 bases). CDR3 size: 17 residues. In germline, CDR1 is SGHRS, CDR2 YFSETQ. Trimming took off 4 bases at V and 0 bases at J, with 17 bases between the two ends. The CDR3 spells CASSRTPGHSSYNEQFF. CDR3 nucleotides: TGCGCCAGCAGCCGCACGCCGGGACATAGCTCCTACAATGAGCAGTTCTTC.

V and J are TRBV14 and TRBJ1-1, with D uncertain. V lost 3 bases to trimming and J lost 0 bases, with 5 bases between them. The CDR3 is made up of 13 amino acids. The V gene's germline CDR1 is SGHDN and CDR2 FVKESK. CDR3 in DNA: TGTGCCAGCAGCCAGGCCATGAACACTGAAGCTTTCTTT. It yields the protein CASSQAMNTEAFF.

The chain is built from TRBV28 and TRBJ2-3; 12 bases are shared with TRBD2. The CDR3 covers 16 residues. Germline CDR1 is MDHEN and CDR2 is SYDVKM. The junction had 7 bases not matched to a gene; V was cut back by 5 bases and J by 4 bases. CDR3 in amino acids: CASSGLAGGWADTQYF. CDR3 sequence (DNA): TGTGCCAGCAGTGGTCTAGCGGGAGGGTGGGCAGATACGCAGTATTTT.

The rearrangement uses TRBV27 and TRBJ2-3; D gene ambiguous. This CDR3 contains 15 residues. V lost 3 bases to trimming and J lost 0 bases, with 10 bases between them. CDR1 is MNHEY, CDR2 SMNVEV, per germline (reference sequence). The chain's CDR3 is CASSLLPVSTDTQYF. CDR3 sequence (DNA): TGTGCCAGCAGTTTGCTGCCGGTTAGCACAGATACGCAGTATTTT.

J is TRBJ2-3 and V is TRBV28, with a possible D match to TRBD2 (6 bases). Trimming stripped 5 bases from V and 2 bases from J, with 14 bases between. This CDR3 has 15 amino acids. Germline V gene lookup returns CDR1 MDHEN and CDR2 SYDVKM. In DNA form, the CDR3 reads TGTGCCAGCAGTCCCGCGGGGCGGATCACAGATACGCAGTATTTT. Translation: CASSPAGRITDTQYF.

J is TRBJ2-3 and V is TRBV4-3, with 7 nucleotides matching TRBD2. CDR3 length: 18 residues. Per germline, CDR1 LGHNA and CDR2 YSLEER. With 0 bases clipped from V and 0 bases from J, the junction kept 9 bases outside the gene matches. In DNA, the CDR3 is TGCGCCAGCAGCCAAGATCTGTCCAGCGGGGAGAGCACAGATACGCAGTATTTT. Translated: CASSQDLSSGESTDTQYF.

This clone was recorded a few times. The rearrangement joins TRBV20-1 to TRBJ2-7; no reliable D call. Per germline, CDR1 DFQATT and CDR2 SNEGSKA (reference sequence). The CDR3 is made up of 11 amino acids. V shed 3 bases and J shed 7 bases, with 10 bases lying between them. In DNA form, the CDR3 reads TGCAGTGCTAGCCTGCCGGTGGAGCAGTACTTC. It encodes CSASLPVEQYF.

The table lists this clone with a count of one. The chain recombines TRBV13 with TRBJ1-1; D is uncertain. The V end was cut by 5 bases, the J end by 1 base, with 8 bases between. There are 13 residues in the CDR3. Germline values: CDR1 PRHDT, CDR2 FYEKMQ (reference sequence). CDR3: CASSPEQNTEAFF. CDR3 coding DNA: TGTGCCAGCAGCCCCGAGCAGAACACTGAAGCTTTCTTT. Together with reference TRBV13 and TRBJ1-1, the CDR3 gives the full variable domain: AAGVIQSPRHLIKEKRETATLKCYPIPRHDTVYWYQQGPGQDPQFLISFYEKMQSDKGSIPDRFSAQQFSDYHSELNMSSLELGDSALYFCASSPEQNTEAFFGQGTRLTVV.

The chain is built from TRBV27 and TRBJ2-5; D may be TRBD1 (5 bases). V was clipped by 6 bases and J by 2 bases, with 13 bases between them. The CDR3 has 14 residues. The germline CDR1 and CDR2 sequences are MNHEY and SMNVEV (reference sequence). Written as DNA, the CDR3 is TGTGCCAGCAGAGGCTTAGGACAACAAGAGACCCAGTACTTC. This sequence encodes CASRGLGQQETQYF.

This clone was seen once. The gene calls are TRBV11-3 and TRBJ2-5; D call uncertain. V lost 0 bases and J 5 bases, leaving 7 bases between the germline ends. The CDR3 is made up of 13 amino acids. The germline V gene has CDR1 SGHNT and CDR2 YENEEA. The CDR3 DNA is TGTGCCAGCAGCTTAGAAGAGGAGGAGACCCAGTACTTC. It codes for CASSLEEEETQYF.